The TCR beta chain under discussion was sequenced for a study of CD8 T cells in Susac syndrome. Germline-derived CDR1 and CDR2 are SGHRS and YFSETQ. V dropped 0 bases and J dropped 5; count of bases not matched to a gene: 7. This CDR3 contains 16 residues. CD8+ and CD4+ blood T cells underwent TCR beta sequencing. RNA was extracted with the RNeasy kit, and a quantity of 0.5 to 1 ug was reverse transcribed using random hexamers. The CDR3 of TCR beta was amplified by immunoSEQ multiplex PCR across 54 Vbeta and 13 Jbeta. One entry per CDR3 protein results from TCRdb running MiXCR on the immunoSEQ multiplex PCR reads. This sample carries some 180,000 distinct CDR3 sequences, 91% of them seen once, and the ten largest clones take 0.085% to 0.1%.

This clonotype originated in a human donor with Susac syndrome. V and J are TRBV5-1 and TRBJ1-5, with TRBD1 matching 8 bases. Material for sequencing was CD4+ T cells from PBMCs. The CDR3 is CASSLGPGGADQPQHF. In nucleotides, the CDR3 is TGCGCCAGCAGCTTGGGTCCAGGGGGCGCGGATCAGCCCCAGCATTTT.